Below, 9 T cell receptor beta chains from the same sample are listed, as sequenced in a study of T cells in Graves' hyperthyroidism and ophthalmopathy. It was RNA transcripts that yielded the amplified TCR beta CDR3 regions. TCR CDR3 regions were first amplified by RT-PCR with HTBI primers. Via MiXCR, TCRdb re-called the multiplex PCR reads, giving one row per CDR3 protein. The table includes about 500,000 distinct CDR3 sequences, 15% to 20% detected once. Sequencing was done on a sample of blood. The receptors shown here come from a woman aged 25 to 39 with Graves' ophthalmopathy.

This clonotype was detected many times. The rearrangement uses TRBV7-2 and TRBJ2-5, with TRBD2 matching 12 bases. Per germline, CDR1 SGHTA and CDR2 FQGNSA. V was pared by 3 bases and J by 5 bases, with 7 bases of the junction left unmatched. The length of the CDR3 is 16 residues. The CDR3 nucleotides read TGTGCCAGCAGCTTCGGACACCTAGCGGGGGGGGAGACCCAGTACTTC. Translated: CASSFGHLAGGETQYF.

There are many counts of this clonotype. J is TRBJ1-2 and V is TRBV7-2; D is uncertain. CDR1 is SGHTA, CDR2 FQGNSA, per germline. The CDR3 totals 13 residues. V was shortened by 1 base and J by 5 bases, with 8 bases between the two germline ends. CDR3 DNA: TGTGCCAGCAGCTTAGACAGTTGGTATGGCTACACCTTC. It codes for CASSLDSWYGYTF.

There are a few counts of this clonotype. The CDR3 nucleotides read TGCGCCAGCAGTGAGTCTCGGACAGGGTCCCTCGAGCAGTACTTC. It encodes CASSESRTGSLEQYF. The chain joins TRBV10-1 to TRBJ2-7, with 8 bases that match TRBD1. The CDR3 sequence is 15 residues long. Germline assignment: CDR1 WNHNN and CDR2 SYGVQD (reference sequence). The V gene end was trimmed by 0 bases and the J gene end by 6 bases; junction bases not matched to a gene: 7.

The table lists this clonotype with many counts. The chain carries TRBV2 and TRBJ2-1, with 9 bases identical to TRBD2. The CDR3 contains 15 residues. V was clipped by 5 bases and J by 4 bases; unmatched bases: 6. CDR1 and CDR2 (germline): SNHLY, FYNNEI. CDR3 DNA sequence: TGTGCCAGCAGTACTGGGACTAGCAGATACAATGAGCAGTTCTTC. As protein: CASSTGTSRYNEQFF.

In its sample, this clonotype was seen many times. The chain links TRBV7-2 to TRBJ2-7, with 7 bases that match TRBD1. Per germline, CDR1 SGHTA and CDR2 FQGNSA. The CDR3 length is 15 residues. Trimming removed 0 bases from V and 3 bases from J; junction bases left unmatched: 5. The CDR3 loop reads CASSLASRGIYEQYF. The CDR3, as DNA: TGTGCCAGCAGCTTAGCGAGCAGGGGGATCTACGAGCAGTACTTC.

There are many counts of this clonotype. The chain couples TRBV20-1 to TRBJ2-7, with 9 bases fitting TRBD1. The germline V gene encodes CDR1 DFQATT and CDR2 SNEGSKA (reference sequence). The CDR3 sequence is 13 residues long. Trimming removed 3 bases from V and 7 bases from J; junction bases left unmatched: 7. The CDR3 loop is CSASPGTGREQYF. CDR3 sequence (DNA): TGCAGTGCTAGCCCCGGGACAGGGAGGGAGCAGTACTTC.

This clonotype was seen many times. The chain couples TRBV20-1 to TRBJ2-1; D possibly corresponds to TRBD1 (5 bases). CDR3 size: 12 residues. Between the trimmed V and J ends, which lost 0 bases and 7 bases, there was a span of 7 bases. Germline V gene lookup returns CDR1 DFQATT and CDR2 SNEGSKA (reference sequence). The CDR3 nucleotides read TGCAGTGCTAGAGAGGGGCTAAATGAGCAGTTCTTC. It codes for CSAREGLNEQFF.

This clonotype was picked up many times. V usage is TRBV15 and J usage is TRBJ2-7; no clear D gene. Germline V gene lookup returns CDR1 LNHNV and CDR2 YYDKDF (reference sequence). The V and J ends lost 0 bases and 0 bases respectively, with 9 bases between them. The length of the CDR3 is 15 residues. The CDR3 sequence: CATSRDRVSSYEQYF. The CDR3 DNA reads TGTGCCACCAGCAGAGATAGGGTATCCTCCTACGAGCAGTACTTC.

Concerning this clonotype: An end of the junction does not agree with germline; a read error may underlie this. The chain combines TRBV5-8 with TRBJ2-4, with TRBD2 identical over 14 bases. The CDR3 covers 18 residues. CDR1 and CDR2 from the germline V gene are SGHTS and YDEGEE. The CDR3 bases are TGTGCCAGCAGCTTGTTGGGACTAGCGGGAGTAGCCAAAAACACTCAGTACTTC. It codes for CASSLLGLAGVAKNTQYF. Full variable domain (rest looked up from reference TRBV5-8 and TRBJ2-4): EAGVTQSPTHLIKTRGQQATLRCSPISGHTSVYWYQQALGLGLQFLLWYDEGEERNRGNFPPRFSGRQFPNYSSELNVNALELEDSALYLCASSLLGLAGVAKNTQYFGAGTRLSVL.